This record looks at one T cell receptor (beta chain) sequence and its context. With the read ending 3 residues before the CDR3 end, the germline J gene is used to fill in that end. The record originates from a study of T cells in women clearing cervical HPV infection. Repertoires were generated with immunoSEQ multiplex PCR, while TCRdb's copy carries only in-frame clones and drops some. The data include 35,000 to 45,000 clones; the top ten clones carry around 1.3%. This CDR3 region has 11 residues. CDR1 and CDR2 (germline): MDHEN, SYDVKM. The sequencing input was blood buffy coat. This sequence was found in a woman aged 18-69 years with a cervical HPV16 infection that either progressed to CIN3+ or cleared (not recorded which). The chain recombines TRBV28 with TRBJ2-3, with a weak D call TRBD2 (6 bases). CDR3 DNA, as far as it was read: TGTGCCAGCAGTATTACTAGCTCG. This encodes CASSITSS. The full CDR3 sequence reads CASSITSSQYF.